These 21 T cell receptor beta chains were all obtained from the same sample, sequenced in a study of T-cell reconstitution after alpha-beta-depleted transplantation in children. Unique molecular identifiers were incorporated when the TCRbeta library was constructed. MiXCR, applied by TCRdb to the PCR reads, yields one record per CDR3 protein. The repertoire holds 200,000 or so distinct CDR3 sequences, with approximately 6% as singletons. Sequencing was performed on PBMCs, taken before TCRalphabeta/CD19-depleted stem cell transplant. The receptors were sampled from a girl under three years old with combined immunodeficiency, due to receive a stem cell transplant.

This clonotype has at least ten counts. The chain is built from TRBV20-1 and TRBJ2-7, with 8 bases aligning to TRBD1. Unmatched junction bases numbered 5, after V lost 3 bases and J lost 7 bases. This CDR3 has 12 amino acids. The germline CDR1 and CDR2 sequences are DFQATT and SNEGSKA (reference sequence). The CDR3 DNA follows: TGCAGTGCTAGCGAGGACAGGGTGGAGCAGTACTTC. Translated, it gives CSASEDRVEQYF.

This clonotype appeared many times. The chain combines TRBV7-2 with TRBJ2-5, with no clear D. In germline, CDR1 is SGHTA, CDR2 FQGNSA. V lost 1 base and J 1 base, leaving 13 bases between the germline ends. The CDR3 covers 16 residues. CDR3 in DNA: TGTGCCAGCAGCTTAGGTCCTGCGGCTAGCCAAGAGACCCAGTACTTC. Amino acid sequence: CASSLGPAASQETQYF.

This clonotype was recorded many times. The chain uses TRBV9 and TRBJ2-7; D is ambiguous. This CDR3 has 13 amino acids. Germline CDR1 reads SGDLS; CDR2 reads YYNGEE. V lost 1 base and J lost 8, with 13 bases in between. The CDR3 nucleotides read TGTGCCAGCAGCGTAACCCCCAGAGCCCAGCAGTACTTC. It yields the protein CASSVTPRAQQYF.

This clonotype was seen a handful of times. The J gene is TRBJ2-7, the V gene TRBV7-6; 7 nucleotides match TRBD2. Trimming removed 4 bases from V and 5 bases from J; junction bases left unmatched: 2. The length of the CDR3 is 12 residues. Germline V gives CDR1 SGHVS, CDR2 FNYEAQ. CDR3: CASSSGGNEQYF. The CDR3 DNA reads TGTGCCAGCAGCTCCGGGGGGAACGAGCAGTACTTC.

This clonotype has a count of ten or more. This sequence joins TRBV6-5 and TRBJ2-1; D unresolved. The CDR3 totals 13 residues. Germline V CDR1 and CDR2: MNHEY, SVGAGI. Trimming took 3 bases from V and 3 from J, leaving 6 bases between them. The CDR3: CASSYYIYNEQFF. Written as DNA, the CDR3 is TGTGCCAGCAGTTATTATATCTACAATGAGCAGTTCTTC.

This rearrangement joins TRBV27 to TRBJ2-3; D gene uncertain. Per germline, CDR1 MNHEY and CDR2 SMNVEV (reference sequence). The CDR3 extends over 15 amino acids. V was clipped by 7 bases and J by 4 bases, with 18 bases between them. The CDR3 reads CASKGVRSGADTQYF. The CDR3 coding sequence is TGTGCCAGCAAAGGAGTGAGGTCTGGAGCAGATACGCAGTATTTT.

This clonotype appeared many times. The gene calls are TRBV12-3 or TRBV12-4 and TRBJ2-5; D tentatively reads TRBD1 or TRBD2 (5 bases each). The germline V and J ends were trimmed by 4 bases and 7 bases, with 16 bases remaining between them. The CDR3 spans 14 residues. The CDR3 bases are TGTGCCAGCAGTTCGGGACCCGGCGACGGGACCCAGTACTTC. Protein sequence: CASSSGPGDGTQYF.

This clonotype was observed many times. J is TRBJ2-3 and V is TRBV7-9, with TRBD2 identical over 11 bases. CDR1 SEHNR and CDR2 FQNEAQ come from the germline V gene (reference sequence). CDR3 length: 16 amino acids. V shed 4 bases, J shed 0 bases, and the junction held 3 bases outside the gene matches. The CDR3 loop reads CASSSGLAASTDTQYF. Here the CDR3 DNA reads TGTGCCAGCAGCTCGGGACTAGCGGCTAGCACAGATACGCAGTATTTT.

This clonotype was counted many times. The chain links TRBV7-8 to TRBJ2-3; 9 bases match TRBD1. Germline CDR1 is SGHVS and CDR2 is FQNEAQ. The ends lost 6 bases at V and 4 bases at J; junction bases unmatched: 8. The CDR3 runs to 15 residues. Here the CDR3 DNA reads TGTGCCAGCAGGAGACAGGGGGGGCTGGCAGATACGCAGTATTTT. Amino acid sequence: CASRRQGGLADTQYF.

The V and J genes are TRBV7-2 and TRBJ2-7, with D perhaps TRBD2 (5 bases). Germline V lookup: CDR1 SGHTA, CDR2 FQGNSA. The V and J ends lost 5 bases and 2 bases respectively, with 16 bases between them. This CDR3 region has 15 residues. CDR3 sequence reads: CASSPDGILPYEQYF. CDR3 sequence (DNA): TGTGCCAGCAGCCCGGACGGGATTCTGCCCTACGAGCAGTACTTC.

The table lists this clonotype with many counts. The chain has TRBV7-2 and TRBJ1-2, with D possibly TRBD1 on 6 matching bases. The CDR3 contains 15 residues. V was trimmed by 4 bases and J by 3 bases, leaving 15 bases between them. The germline V gene has CDR1 SGHTA and CDR2 FQGNSA. As DNA, the CDR3 is TGTGCCAGCAGCTCCAACTGGGACACTTACTATGGCTACACCTTC. As protein: CASSSNWDTYYGYTF. Based on the CDR3 plus reference TRBV7-2 and TRBJ1-2, the full variable domain is GAGVSQSPSNKVTEKGKDVELRCDPISGHTALYWYRQSLGQGLEFLIYFQGNSAPDKSGLPSDRFSAERTGGSVSTLTIQRTQQEDSAVYLCASSSNWDTYYGYTFGSGTRLTVV.

This clonotype appeared many times. The V and J genes are TRBV29-1 and TRBJ2-7, with D perhaps TRBD1 (6 bases). The V gene's germline CDR1 is SQVTM and CDR2 ANQGSEA. V lost 4 bases to trimming and J lost 3 bases, with 7 bases between them. The CDR3 is 11 residues long. DNA for the CDR3: TGCAGCGTTGGAGGGGGCTACGAGCAGTACTTC. Translated, it gives CSVGGGYEQYF.

This clonotype was recorded many times. The chain carries TRBV4-2 and TRBJ2-2, with TRBD2 matching over 7 bases. Looked up from germline, CDR1 is LGHNA and CDR2 is YNFKEQ. The CDR3 consists of 17 residues. V shed 0 bases, J shed 3 bases, and the junction held 7 bases outside the gene matches. For the CDR3, the DNA is TGTGCCAGCAGCCAAGATGGGACGGGGGGATACACCGGGGAGCTGTTTTTT. This encodes CASSQDGTGGYTGELFF.

J is TRBJ2-7 and V is TRBV9; TRBD2 agrees at 11 bases. Germline V gene lookup returns CDR1 SGDLS and CDR2 YYNGEE. The CDR3 covers 16 residues. V shed 3 bases and J 2 bases; nucleotides not matched to a gene: 7. For the CDR3, the DNA is TGTGCCAGCAGCGCCCTAGCGGGAGGTTCCCCCTACGAGCAGTACTTC. It codes for CASSALAGGSPYEQYF.

This clonotype was counted ten times or more. The V call is TRBV6-2 or TRBV6-3, the J call TRBJ2-1, with D possibly being TRBD1 or TRBD2 (5 bases each). The CDR3 runs 18 residues. The ends were cut back, 6 bases at V and 0 bases at J, with 21 bases in the middle. Germline CDR1 is MNHEY and CDR2 is SVGEGT. DNA of the CDR3: TGTGCCAGCAGCAACCCCTTTCGCTCGGGGACCTCCTACAATGAGCAGTTCTTC. Encoded protein: CASSNPFRSGTSYNEQFF.

This clonotype was observed many times. The chain carries TRBV29-1 and TRBJ2-5, with a tentative D call TRBD2 (5 bases). The V gene lost 7 bases and the J gene lost 2 bases, with 11 bases spanning the gap. Germline assignment: CDR1 SQVTM and CDR2 ANQGSEA. The CDR3 consists of 12 residues. This chain's CDR3 is CSARRVQETQYF. CDR3 bases: TGCAGCGCCCGGCGGGTTCAAGAGACCCAGTACTTC.

This clonotype was detected ten times or more. The V call is TRBV4-3, the J call TRBJ2-7; tentative D call: TRBD1 (6 bases). Per the germline V gene, CDR1 is LGHNA and CDR2 is YSLEER. The V end was cut by 0 bases, the J end by 3 bases, with 12 bases between. CDR3 length: 15 amino acids. In nucleotides, the CDR3 is TGCGCCAGCAGCCAAGATGCCTCCAGGGGCTACGAGCAGTACTTC. Amino acids: CASSQDASRGYEQYF.

This clonotype was seen ten or more times. The rearrangement uses TRBV3-1 and TRBJ2-7; D is ambiguous. CDR3 length: 15 amino acids. Germline V CDR1 and CDR2: LGHDT, YNNKEL (reference sequence). V lost 6 bases and J lost 3, with 18 bases in between. In DNA form, the CDR3 reads TGTGCCAGCAGATCACAACAGACTCCGGTCTACGAGCAGTACTTC. Its translation is CASRSQQTPVYEQYF.

This clonotype has at least ten counts. V is TRBV7-9 and J is TRBJ1-5; 10 nucleotides align to TRBD1. CDR1 and CDR2 (germline): SEHNR, FQNEAQ (reference sequence). The CDR3 length is 14 residues. After removal of 3 bases from V and 7 bases from J, the junction contained 3 bases not matched to a gene. In DNA, the CDR3 is TGTGCCAGCAGCTTGGGACAGGGGATCCAGCCCCAGCATTTT. This sequence encodes CASSLGQGIQPQHF.

Points on this clonotype: A much larger clone differs from this one at a single base, so this may be a read error. The V gene is TRBV6-2 or TRBV6-3, the J gene TRBJ2-1; perhaps TRBD2 as D (5 bases). Germline loops: CDR1 MNHEY, CDR2 SVGEGT. The CDR3 is 14 amino acids. The CDR3 DNA reads as TGTGGCAGCACCTCATCCCGGGGTTTGGATGAGCAGTTCTTC. Its translation: CGSTSSRGLDEQFF.

This clonotype was counted between two and nine times. The chain carries TRBV7-2 and TRBJ2-7; tentatively, D is TRBD2 (6 bases). Germline values: CDR1 SGHTA, CDR2 FQGNSA. Trimming took 1 base from V and 3 from J, leaving 16 bases between them. The CDR3 length is 16 residues. The CDR3 loop reads CASSLGEAGFHYEQYF. The CDR3 DNA reads as TGTGCCAGCAGCTTAGGGGAGGCGGGGTTCCACTACGAGCAGTACTTC.